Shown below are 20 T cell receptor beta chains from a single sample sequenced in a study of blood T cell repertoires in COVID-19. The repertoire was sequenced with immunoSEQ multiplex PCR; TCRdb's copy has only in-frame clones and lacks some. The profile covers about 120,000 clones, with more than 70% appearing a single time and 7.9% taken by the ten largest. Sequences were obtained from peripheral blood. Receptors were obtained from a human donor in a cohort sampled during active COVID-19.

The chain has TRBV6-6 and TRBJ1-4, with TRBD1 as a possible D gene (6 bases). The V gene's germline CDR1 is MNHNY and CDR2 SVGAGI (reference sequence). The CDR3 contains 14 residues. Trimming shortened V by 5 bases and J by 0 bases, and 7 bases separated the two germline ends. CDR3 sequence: CASSGQSTNEKLFF. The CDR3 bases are TGTGCCAGCAGTGGACAGTCAACTAATGAAAAACTGTTTTTT.

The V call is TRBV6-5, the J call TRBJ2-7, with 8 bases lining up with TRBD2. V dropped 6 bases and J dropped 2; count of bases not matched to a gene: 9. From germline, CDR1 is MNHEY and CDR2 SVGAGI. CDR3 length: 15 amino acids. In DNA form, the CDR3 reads TGTGCCAGCAGGTTGACACCGGGAGGGGCCTACGAGCAGTACTTC. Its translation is CASRLTPGGAYEQYF.

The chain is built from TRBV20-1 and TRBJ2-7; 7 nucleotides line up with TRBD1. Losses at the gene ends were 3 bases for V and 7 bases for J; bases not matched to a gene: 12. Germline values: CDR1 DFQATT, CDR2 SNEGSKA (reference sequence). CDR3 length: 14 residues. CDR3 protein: CSASRTGEAGEQYF. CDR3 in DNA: TGCAGTGCTAGTCGAACAGGGGAAGCAGGGGAGCAGTACTTC.

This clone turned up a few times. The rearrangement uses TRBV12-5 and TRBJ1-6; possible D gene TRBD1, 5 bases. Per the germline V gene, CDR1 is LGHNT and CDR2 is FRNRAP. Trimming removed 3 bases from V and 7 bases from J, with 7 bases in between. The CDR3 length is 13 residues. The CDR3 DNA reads TGTGCTAGTGGTTTCGGGGGGAATTCACCCCTCCACTTT. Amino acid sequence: CASGFGGNSPLHF.

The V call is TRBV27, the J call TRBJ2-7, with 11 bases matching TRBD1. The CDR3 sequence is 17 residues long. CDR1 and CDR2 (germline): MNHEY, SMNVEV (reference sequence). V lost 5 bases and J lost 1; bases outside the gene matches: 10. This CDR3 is CASSHPGGQGDSYEQYF. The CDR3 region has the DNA TGTGCCAGCAGTCACCCTGGGGGACAGGGGGATTCCTACGAGCAGTACTTC.

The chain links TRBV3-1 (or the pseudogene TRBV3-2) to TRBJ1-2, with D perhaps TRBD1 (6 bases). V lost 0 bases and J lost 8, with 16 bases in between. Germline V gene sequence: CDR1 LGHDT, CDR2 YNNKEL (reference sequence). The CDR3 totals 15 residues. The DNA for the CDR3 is TGTGCCAGCAGCCAAGATTTTCCAGGGGCACAAGGCTACACCTTC. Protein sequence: CASSQDFPGAQGYTF.

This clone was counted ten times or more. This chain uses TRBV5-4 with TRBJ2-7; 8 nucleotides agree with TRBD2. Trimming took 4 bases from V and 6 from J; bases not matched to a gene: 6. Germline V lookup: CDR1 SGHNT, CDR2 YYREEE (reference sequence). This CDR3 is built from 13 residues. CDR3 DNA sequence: TGTGCCAGCAGCCCGCAACGGGAGGGCGAGCAGTACTTC. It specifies CASSPQREGEQYF.

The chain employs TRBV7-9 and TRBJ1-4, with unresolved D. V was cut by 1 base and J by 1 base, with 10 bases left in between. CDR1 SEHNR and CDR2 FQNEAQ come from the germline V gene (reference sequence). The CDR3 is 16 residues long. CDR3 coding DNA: TGTGCCAGCAGCTTAGGCCCCGCGGGAACTAATGAAAAACTGTTTTTT. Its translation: CASSLGPAGTNEKLFF.

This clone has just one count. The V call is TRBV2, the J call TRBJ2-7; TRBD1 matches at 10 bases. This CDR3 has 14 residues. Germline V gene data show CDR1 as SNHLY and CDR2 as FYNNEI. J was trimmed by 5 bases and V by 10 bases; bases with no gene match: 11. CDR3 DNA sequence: TGTGCCATGTCTTTGACCGGGACAGGGGACGAGCAGTACTTC. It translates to CAMSLTGTGDEQYF.

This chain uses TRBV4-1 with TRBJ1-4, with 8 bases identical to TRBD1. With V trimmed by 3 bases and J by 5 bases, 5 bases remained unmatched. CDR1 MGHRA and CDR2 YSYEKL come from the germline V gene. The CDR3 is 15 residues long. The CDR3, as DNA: TGCGCCAGCAGCCAGCCGGACAGGGAAAATGAAAAACTGTTTTTT. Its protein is CASSQPDRENEKLFF.

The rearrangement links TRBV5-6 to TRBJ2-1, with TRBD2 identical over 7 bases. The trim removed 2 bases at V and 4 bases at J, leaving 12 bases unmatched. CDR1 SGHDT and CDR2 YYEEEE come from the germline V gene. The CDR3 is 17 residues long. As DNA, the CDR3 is TGTGCCAGCAGCTTATCGGCAGCGGGGTTACTTTACAATGAGCAGTTCTTC. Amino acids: CASSLSAAGLLYNEQFF.

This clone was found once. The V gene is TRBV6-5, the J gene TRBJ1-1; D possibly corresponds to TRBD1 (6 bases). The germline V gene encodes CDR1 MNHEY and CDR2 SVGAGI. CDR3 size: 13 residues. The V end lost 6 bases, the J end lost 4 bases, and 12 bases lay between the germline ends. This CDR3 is CASSTGTSTEAFF. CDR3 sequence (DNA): TGTGCCAGCAGCACCGGGACATCCACTGAAGCTTTCTTT.

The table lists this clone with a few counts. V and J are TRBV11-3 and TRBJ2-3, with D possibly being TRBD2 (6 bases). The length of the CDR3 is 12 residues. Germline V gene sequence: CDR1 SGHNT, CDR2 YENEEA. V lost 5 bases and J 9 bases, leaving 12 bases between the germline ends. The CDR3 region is CASSPGGATQYF. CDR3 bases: TGTGCCAGCAGCCCAGGCGGGGCGACGCAGTATTTT. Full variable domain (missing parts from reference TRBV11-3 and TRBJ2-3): EAGVVQSPRYKIIEKKQPVAFWCNPISGHNTLYWYLQNLGQGPELLIRYENEEAVDDSQLPKDRFSAERLKGVDSTLKIQPAELGDSAVYLCASSPGGATQYFGPGTRLTVL.

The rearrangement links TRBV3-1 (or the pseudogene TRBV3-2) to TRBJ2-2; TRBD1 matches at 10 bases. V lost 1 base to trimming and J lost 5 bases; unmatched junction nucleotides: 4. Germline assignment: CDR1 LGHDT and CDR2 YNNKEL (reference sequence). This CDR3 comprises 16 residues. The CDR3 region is CASSQGGQGWTGELFF. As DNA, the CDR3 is TGTGCCAGCAGCCAAGGGGGACAGGGGTGGACCGGGGAGCTGTTTTTT.

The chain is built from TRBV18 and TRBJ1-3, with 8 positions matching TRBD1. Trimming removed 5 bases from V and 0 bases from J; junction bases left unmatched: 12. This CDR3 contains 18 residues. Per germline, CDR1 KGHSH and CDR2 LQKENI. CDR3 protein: CASSFRTGTQISGNTIYF. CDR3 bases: TGTGCCAGCTCATTCAGGACAGGGACACAGATCTCTGGAAACACCATATATTTT.

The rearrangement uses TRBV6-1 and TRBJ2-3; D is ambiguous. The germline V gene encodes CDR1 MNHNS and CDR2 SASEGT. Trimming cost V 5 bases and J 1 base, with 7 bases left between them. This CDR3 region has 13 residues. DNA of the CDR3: TGTGCCAGCAGTTCCGGTGGCACAGATACGCAGTATTTT. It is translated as CASSSGGTDTQYF.

The CDR3 DNA follows: TGTGCCAGCAGCTTGAGCGGGAGCACCTACGAGCAGTACTTC. This encodes CASSLSGSTYEQYF. The J gene is TRBJ2-7, the V gene TRBV5-6; 8 positions match TRBD2. The CDR3 runs 14 residues. CDR1 and CDR2 (germline): SGHDT, YYEEEE. V gave up 1 base and J gave up 2 bases; unmatched junction bases: 2. Together with reference TRBV5-6 and TRBJ2-7, the CDR3 gives the full variable domain: DAGVTQSPTHLIKTRGQQVTLRCSPKSGHDTVSWYQQALGQGPQFIFQYYEEEERQRGNFPDRFSGHQFPNYSSELNVNALLLGDSALYLCASSLSGSTYEQYFGPGTRLTVT.

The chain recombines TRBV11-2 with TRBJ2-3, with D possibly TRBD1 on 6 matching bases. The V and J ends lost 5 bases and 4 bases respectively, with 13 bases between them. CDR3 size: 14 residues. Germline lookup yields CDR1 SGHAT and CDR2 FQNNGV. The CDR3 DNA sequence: TGTGCCAGCAGCCCCTCAGGGGTGGCAGATACGCAGTATTTT. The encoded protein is CASSPSGVADTQYF.

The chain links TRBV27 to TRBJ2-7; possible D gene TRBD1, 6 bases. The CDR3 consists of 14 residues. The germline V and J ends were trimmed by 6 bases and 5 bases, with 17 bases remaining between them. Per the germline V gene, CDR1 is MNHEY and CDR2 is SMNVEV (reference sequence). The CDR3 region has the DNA TGTGCCAGCAGCTACGGTCTGGGGGCACACGAGCAGTACTTC. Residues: CASSYGLGAHEQYF.

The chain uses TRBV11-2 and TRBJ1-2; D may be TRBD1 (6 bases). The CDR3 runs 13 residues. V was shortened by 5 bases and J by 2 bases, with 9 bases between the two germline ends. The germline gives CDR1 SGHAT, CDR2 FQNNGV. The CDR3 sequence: CASSPTGNYGYTF. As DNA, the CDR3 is TGTGCCAGCAGCCCCACAGGGAACTATGGCTACACCTTC.